The 4 T cell receptor beta chains below all came from one sample that was sequenced in a study of early stage breast cancer tumors (dated by TCRdb to between 2016 and 2019). Library generation was performed with the immunoSEQ multiplex PCR assay. TCRdb limited this immuneACCESS table to in-frame rearrangements with V and J called. A share of clones is missing; checked studies link under half to unresolved V genes, and the rest is unexplained. The sample table holds 25,000 to 35,000 clones, of which more than 65% were seen once. Around 4.6% of the sample is held by the ten biggest clonotypes. Material for sequencing was blood. These TCRs come from a person aged 40 to 49 with breast cancer.

The V gene is TRBV18, the J gene TRBJ2-5; a possible D gene is TRBD2 (5 bases). Germline V gives CDR1 KGHSH, CDR2 LQKENI. This CDR3 has 16 residues. The V end lost 0 bases, the J end lost 0 bases, and 11 bases lay between the germline ends. CDR3 bases: TGTGCCAGCTCACCACCTTTGTCGGGGTACCAAGAGACCCAGTACTTC. Translation: CASSPPLSGYQETQYF. Full variable domain (missing parts from reference TRBV18 and TRBJ2-5): NAGVMQNPRHLVRRRGQEARLRCSPMKGHSHVYWYRQLPEEGLKFMVYLQKENIIDESGMPKERFSAEFPKEGPSILRIQQVVRGDSAAYFCASSPPLSGYQETQYFGPGTRLLVL.

The chain joins TRBV5-1 to TRBJ2-4; D might be TRBD1 (6 bases). The CDR3 runs to 15 residues. V dropped 6 bases and J dropped 2 bases, with 15 bases sitting between them. Germline lookup yields CDR1 SGHRS and CDR2 YFSETQ. The CDR3, as DNA: TGCGCCAGCAACCCAGGGGTCGGGACCAAAAACATTCAGTACTTC. The encoded protein is CASNPGVGTKNIQYF. The variable domain in full, with the rest retrieved from reference TRBV5-1 and TRBJ2-4, is KAGVTQTPRYLIKTRGQQVTLSCSPISGHRSVSWYQQTPGQGLQFLFEYFSETQRNKGNFPGRFSGRQFSNSRSEMNVSTLELGDSALYLCASNPGVGTKNIQYFGAGTRLSVL.

A few counts support this clone. V gene TRBV7-2 combines with J gene TRBJ2-2, with D maybe TRBD1 (5 bases). With 3 bases removed from V and 0 bases from J, the gap between germline ends came to 11 bases. Germline CDR1 and CDR2: SGHTA and FQGNSA. The CDR3 is 16 residues long. The CDR3 spells CASSFQGIANTGELFF. The CDR3 DNA follows: TGTGCCAGCAGCTTTCAGGGCATCGCGAACACCGGGGAGCTGTTTTTT.

The rearrangement uses TRBV4-1 and TRBJ1-4; D call uncertain. Germline V lookup: CDR1 MGHRA, CDR2 YSYEKL. Trimming took 0 bases from V and 0 from J, leaving 8 bases between them. The CDR3 sequence is 16 residues long. In DNA, the CDR3 is TGCGCCAGCAGCCAAGATTTAGGTACAACTAATGAAAAACTGTTTTTT. Residues: CASSQDLGTTNEKLFF.